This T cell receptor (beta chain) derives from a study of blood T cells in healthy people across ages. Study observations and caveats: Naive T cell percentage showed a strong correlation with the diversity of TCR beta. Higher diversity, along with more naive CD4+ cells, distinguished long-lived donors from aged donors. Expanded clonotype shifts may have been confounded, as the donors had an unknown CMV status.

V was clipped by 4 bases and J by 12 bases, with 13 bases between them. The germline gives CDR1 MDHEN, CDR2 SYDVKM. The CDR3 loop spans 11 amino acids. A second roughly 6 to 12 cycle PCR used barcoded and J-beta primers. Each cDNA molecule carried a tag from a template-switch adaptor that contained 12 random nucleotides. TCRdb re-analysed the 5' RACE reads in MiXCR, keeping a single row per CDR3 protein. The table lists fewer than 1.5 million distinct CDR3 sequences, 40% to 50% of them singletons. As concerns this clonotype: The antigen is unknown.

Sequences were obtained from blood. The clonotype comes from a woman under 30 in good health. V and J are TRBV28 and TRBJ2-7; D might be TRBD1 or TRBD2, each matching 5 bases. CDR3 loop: CASSSGRSRYF. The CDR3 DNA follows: TGTGCCAGCAGTTCAGGGAGAAGTCGGTACTTC.